The text below deals with one T cell receptor beta chain. Its antigen is as yet unknown. This sample is drawn from a study of cytomegalovirus exposure and HLA in healthy donors. Study-level results: Later on, analysis showed that most CMV-associated TCR beta chains appeared to be HLA-restricted. Follow-up analysis later connected one missense variant in DCLRE1C with trimming of TCR beta V- and J-genes.

Germline CDR1 reads SGDLS; CDR2 reads YYNGEE. The CDR3 runs 15 residues. V lost 4 bases and J lost 2, with 15 bases in between. The PCR made use of 60 Vbeta and 13 Jbeta primers. Sequenced by immunoSEQ multiplex PCR; TCRdb stores in-frame clones only, minus some. The sample comprises hundreds of thousands of clones, roughly 70% of which are singletons, and around 2% rests with the top ten. The chain uses TRBV9 and TRBJ2-5; TRBD2 is a possible D gene (6 bases). The receptor comes from a female donor in good health and CMV-seronegative. The sequencing sample was made of PBMCs. The CDR3, as DNA: TGTGCCAGCAGCCGAAATGCGGGACCACAAGAGACCCAGTACTTC. Protein sequence: CASSRNAGPQETQYF. Full variable domain (rest looked up from reference TRBV9 and TRBJ2-5): DSGVTQTPKHLITATGQRVTLRCSPRSGDLSVYWYQQSLDQGLQFLIQYYNGEERAKGNILERFSAQQFPDLHSELNLSSLELGDSALYFCASSRNAGPQETQYFGPGTRLLVL.